One and the same sample provided the 21 T cell receptor beta chains below, sequenced in a study of immune heterogeneity within non-small cell lung tumors. Amplification of TCR beta CDR3 was performed by multiplex PCR with 32 V and 13 J primers. TCRdb re-derived calls from the multiplex PCR reads in MiXCR, one entry per CDR3 protein. The sample records 21,000 or so distinct CDR3 sequences, around 28% being singletons. For each sample, template was around 600 ng of bulk tumor genomic DNA. Several biopsies per primary tumor, spaced far apart, were taken during surgery. The study enrolled patients with untreated, newly diagnosed non-small cell lung cancer who underwent curative surgery. The specimen sequenced was lung tumor tissue. The origin of the receptors is a man aged 40-49 years with non-small cell lung cancer.

Points on this clonotype: It may be a read error: a sequence one base away is much more abundant. The rearrangement joins TRBV12-3 or TRBV12-4 to TRBJ1-2; D ambiguous. The CDR3 contains 16 residues. The V end was cut by 7 bases, the J end by 4 bases, with 22 bases between. CDR3 DNA: TGTGCCAGCACCGCGGGATTTGGAAGGAATCTCTATGGCTACACCTTC. Amino acids: CASTAGFGRNLYGYTF.

This clonotype was counted at least ten times. The chain employs TRBV18 and TRBJ2-7, with 9 bases aligning to TRBD1. Germline V gives CDR1 KGHSH, CDR2 LQKENI. The CDR3 runs 15 residues. Trimming cost V 3 bases and J 0 bases; bases outside gene matches: 3. In DNA, the CDR3 is TGTGCCAGCTCACCCGGACAGGGGTCCTCCTACGAGCAGTACTTC. This codes for CASSPGQGSSYEQYF. Full variable domain (missing parts from reference TRBV18 and TRBJ2-7): NAGVMQNPRHLVRRRGQEARLRCSPMKGHSHVYWYRQLPEEGLKFMVYLQKENIIDESGMPKERFSAEFPKEGPSILRIQQVVRGDSAAYFCASSPGQGSSYEQYFGPGTRLTVT.

This clonotype came up a few times. The chain recombines TRBV9 with TRBJ1-1; a weak D match, TRBD1 (5 bases). Trimming cost V 4 bases and J 4 bases, with 17 bases left between them. The V gene's germline CDR1 is SGDLS and CDR2 YYNGEE. The CDR3 length is 15 residues. The CDR3 DNA follows: TGTGCCAGCAGCCCAGGAGGTCAGGGAGCCACTGAAGCTTTCTTT. Translation gives CASSPGGQGATEAFF.

In this sample, this clonotype turned up many times. The rearrangement links TRBV19 to TRBJ2-7; 10 nucleotides align to TRBD1. Germline trimming cut 5 bases from V and 7 bases from J; bases unmatched to any gene: 14. Germline V gives CDR1 LNHDA, CDR2 SQIVND (reference sequence). There are 16 residues in the CDR3. CDR3 sequence: CASSPLTGTGVGEQYF. DNA for the CDR3: TGTGCCAGTAGTCCACTAACCGGGACAGGGGTAGGGGAGCAGTACTTC.

This clonotype was observed a handful of times. The chain recombines TRBV5-5 with TRBJ2-1, with D perhaps TRBD2 (7 bases). Trimming shortened V by 3 bases and J by 4 bases, and 14 bases separated the two germline ends. The CDR3 is 15 residues long. Per the germline V gene, CDR1 is SGHKS and CDR2 is YYEKEE (reference sequence). CDR3 amino acids: CASSSTGRGYNEQFF. The CDR3 nucleotides read TGTGCCAGCAGCTCCACAGGGCGGGGGTACAATGAGCAGTTCTTC.

This clonotype was seen repeatedly, ten times or more. This chain links TRBV3-1 with TRBJ1-1; D gene uncertain. Germline V gene lookup returns CDR1 LGHDT and CDR2 YNNKEL (reference sequence). V lost 1 base and J 4 bases, leaving 4 bases between the germline ends. The CDR3 is 12 amino acids. Here the CDR3 DNA reads TGTGCCAGCAGCCAAGTTGGCACTGAAGCTTTCTTT. Protein product: CASSQVGTEAFF. The full variable domain, its missing parts supplied by reference TRBV3-1 and TRBJ1-1, is DTAVSQTPKYLVTQMGNDKSIKCEQNLGHDTMYWYKQDSKKFLKIMFSYNNKELIINETVPNRFSPKSPDKAHLNLHINSLELGDSAVYFCASSQVGTEAFFGQGTRLTVV.

Comments on this clonotype: Being one base from a much bigger clone, this may be a read error. For the CDR3, the DNA is TGTGCCAGCAGTCCTACTACAGGGGGCCTTGAAAAACTGTTTTTT. It yields the protein CASSPTTGGLEKLFF. This sequence joins TRBV6-1 and TRBJ1-4; 9 nucleotides agree with TRBD1. The CDR3 has 15 residues. Germline trimming cut 5 bases from V and 7 bases from J; bases unmatched to any gene: 8. Germline V gene sequence: CDR1 MNHNS, CDR2 SASEGT.

This clonotype is a singleton in its sample. CDR3 loop: CATSDLGGWREAYEQYF. The CDR3 DNA reads TGTGCCACCAGTGATTTGGGGGGGTGGCGGGAGGCCTACGAGCAGTACTTC. The rearrangement joins TRBV24-1 to TRBJ2-7; 8 bases line up with TRBD2. Germline lookup yields CDR1 KGHDR and CDR2 SFDVKD. The CDR3 runs 17 residues. Trimming took 0 bases from V and 2 from J; bases not matched to a gene: 8.

This clonotype was observed a handful of times. The rearrangement links TRBV5-1 to TRBJ1-1; 7 nucleotides line up with TRBD1. Losses at the gene ends were 4 bases for V and 2 bases for J; bases not matched to a gene: 14. The CDR3 covers 17 residues. The germline CDR1 and CDR2 sequences are SGHRS and YFSETQ. CDR3: CASSTLAGTEGNTEAFF. CDR3 in DNA: TGCGCCAGCAGCACTCTCGCGGGGACAGAAGGAAACACTGAAGCTTTCTTT.

The V gene is TRBV10-3, the J gene TRBJ2-5; D might be TRBD1 or TRBD2, each matching 5 bases. The CDR3 is 14 amino acids. Trimming stripped 11 bases from V and 2 bases from J, with 18 bases between. Germline-derived CDR1 and CDR2 are ENHRY and SYGVKD. CDR3 bases: TGTGCCGCGAGACGCGGTGAGGGGCAAGAGACCCAGTACTTC. Encoded protein: CAARRGEGQETQYF.

DNA of the CDR3: TGTGCCAGCAGGGAACTAGCGGGAGCCTACGAGCAGTACTTC. The encoded protein is CASRELAGAYEQYF. The chain combines TRBV6-1 with TRBJ2-7; 11 bases fit TRBD2. CDR1 is MNHNS and CDR2 is SASEGT in the germline V gene. The CDR3 is made up of 14 amino acids. V was pared by 6 bases and J by 2 bases, with 3 bases of the junction left unmatched.

Details on this clonotype: An end of the junction does not agree with germline; a read error may underlie this. This chain links TRBV7-7 with TRBJ2-3; no clear D. Germline CDR1 is SSHAT and CDR2 is FNYEAQ (reference sequence). This CDR3 has 13 amino acids. The CDR3 bases are TGTGCTAGCAGTGTTGGCGAGGAAGATACGCAGTATTTT. It translates to CASSVGEEDTQYF.

The chain joins TRBV29-1 to TRBJ2-1, with TRBD1 as a possible D gene (6 bases). V was shortened by 6 bases and J by 8 bases, with 23 bases between the two germline ends. The CDR3 has 15 residues. In germline, CDR1 is SQVTM, CDR2 ANQGSEA. The DNA for the CDR3 is TGCAGCGTCCGGGATTGGGGACAAACCATTTATGAGCAGTTCTTC. It encodes CSVRDWGQTIYEQFF.

This clonotype was counted at least ten times. The chain joins TRBV20-1 to TRBJ2-7; 12 positions match TRBD1. Germline values: CDR1 DFQATT, CDR2 SNEGSKA (reference sequence). V gave up 6 bases and J gave up 5 bases; unmatched junction bases: 8. The CDR3 extends over 14 amino acids. CDR3 nucleotides: TGCAGTGCCTATCGGGACAGGGGGCTCGACGAGCAGTACTTC. Translating it yields CSAYRDRGLDEQYF.

To note about this clonotype: It may be a read error: a sequence one base away is much more abundant. V usage is TRBV6-1 and J usage is TRBJ1-5, with D perhaps matching TRBD1 (6 bases). This CDR3 is built from 15 residues. Trimming shortened V by 8 bases and J by 7 bases, and 21 bases separated the two germline ends. Germline V gene data show CDR1 as MNHNS and CDR2 as SASEGT. The CDR3 DNA reads TGTGCCAGCTTACCGGGGGCCTTCTTAGCGCAGCCCCAGCATTTT. Residues: CASLPGAFLAQPQHF.

This clonotype was recorded at least ten times. This chain uses TRBV2 with TRBJ2-1; TRBD2 matches at 10 bases. V shed 4 bases, J shed 4 bases, and the junction held 7 bases outside the gene matches. Germline V gives CDR1 SNHLY, CDR2 FYNNEI. The CDR3 has 16 amino acids. Written as DNA, the CDR3 is TGTGCCAGCAGTGGGACCGGGACTAGCGTATACAATGAGCAGTTCTTC. It is translated as CASSGTGTSVYNEQFF. Filled out from reference TRBV2 and TRBJ2-1, the complete variable domain reads EPEVTQTPSHQVTQMGQEVILRCVPISNHLYFYWYRQILGQKVEFLVSFYNNEISEKSEIFDDQFSVERPDGSNFTLKIRSTKLEDSAMYFCASSGTGTSVYNEQFFGPGTRLTVL.

This clonotype has at least ten counts. The CDR3 nucleotides read TGTGCCAGCGCTAATCCTTGGGCAGGGAGCTACGAGCAGTACTTC. Translating it yields CASANPWAGSYEQYF. The chain combines TRBV6-1 with TRBJ2-7, with D perhaps TRBD1 or TRBD2 (5 bases each). V lost 8 bases and J lost 3, with 20 bases in between. CDR3 length: 15 amino acids. Per germline, CDR1 MNHNS and CDR2 SASEGT.

The J gene is TRBJ2-5, the V gene TRBV2; TRBD2 matches at 7 bases. CDR1 SNHLY and CDR2 FYNNEI come from the germline V gene. This CDR3 is 14 amino acids long. Trimming at V came to 1 base and at J to 6 bases, leaving 5 bases not matched to a gene. The CDR3 bases are TGTGCCAGCAGTGAAGACGGGAGGACGAAGACCCAGTACTTC. Protein product: CASSEDGRTKTQYF.

This clonotype was seen a handful of times. The chain recombines TRBV9 with TRBJ1-3, with D possibly TRBD1 on 5 matching bases. CDR1 and CDR2 from the germline V gene are SGDLS and YYNGEE. The CDR3 loop spans 17 amino acids. The germline V and J ends were trimmed by 4 bases and 2 bases, with 19 bases remaining between them. The DNA for the CDR3 is TGTGCCAGCAGCTCCCAACGAGGGGTCTGGGCTGGAAACACCATATATTTT. It codes for CASSSQRGVWAGNTIYF. Full variable domain (missing parts from reference TRBV9 and TRBJ1-3): DSGVTQTPKHLITATGQRVTLRCSPRSGDLSVYWYQQSLDQGLQFLIQYYNGEERAKGNILERFSAQQFPDLHSELNLSSLELGDSALYFCASSSQRGVWAGNTIYFGEGSWLTVV.

This clonotype occurred many times. V and J are TRBV5-1 and TRBJ1-2; D perhaps matches TRBD1 (5 bases). This CDR3 is 17 amino acids long. CDR1 is SGHRS, CDR2 YFSETQ, per germline. V lost 4 bases and J 0 bases, leaving 19 bases between the germline ends. This CDR3 is CASSPSLGTDSNYGYTF. CDR3 bases: TGCGCCAGCAGCCCGTCCCTGGGGACCGACTCTAACTATGGCTACACCTTC. Full variable domain (remainder filled in from reference TRBV5-1 and TRBJ1-2): KAGVTQTPRYLIKTRGQQVTLSCSPISGHRSVSWYQQTPGQGLQFLFEYFSETQRNKGNFPGRFSGRQFSNSRSEMNVSTLELGDSALYLCASSPSLGTDSNYGYTFGSGTRLTVV.

As concerns this clonotype: At one of its ends the junction is not consistent with the germline gene, which may arise from a read error. The V call is TRBV5-5, the J call TRBJ1-4; D unresolved. In germline, CDR1 is SGHKS, CDR2 YYEKEE (reference sequence). This CDR3 is 14 amino acids long. The CDR3 loop is CANSLIGPNEKLFF. The DNA for the CDR3 is TGTGCCAACAGCTTAATTGGACCTAATGAAAAACTGTTTTTT.